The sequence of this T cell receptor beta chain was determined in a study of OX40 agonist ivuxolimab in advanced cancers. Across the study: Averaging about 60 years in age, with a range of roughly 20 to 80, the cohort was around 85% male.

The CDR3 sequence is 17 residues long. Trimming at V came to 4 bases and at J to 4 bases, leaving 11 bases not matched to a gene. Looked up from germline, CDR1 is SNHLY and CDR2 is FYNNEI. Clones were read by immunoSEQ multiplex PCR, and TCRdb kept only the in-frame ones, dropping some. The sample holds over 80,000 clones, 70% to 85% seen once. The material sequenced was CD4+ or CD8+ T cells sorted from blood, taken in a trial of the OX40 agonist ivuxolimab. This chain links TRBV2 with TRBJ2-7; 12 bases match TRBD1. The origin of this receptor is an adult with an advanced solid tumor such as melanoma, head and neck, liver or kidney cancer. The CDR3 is CASSAPGQGAQLYEQYF. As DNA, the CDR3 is TGTGCCAGCAGTGCTCCGGGACAGGGGGCTCAGTTATACGAGCAGTACTTC.